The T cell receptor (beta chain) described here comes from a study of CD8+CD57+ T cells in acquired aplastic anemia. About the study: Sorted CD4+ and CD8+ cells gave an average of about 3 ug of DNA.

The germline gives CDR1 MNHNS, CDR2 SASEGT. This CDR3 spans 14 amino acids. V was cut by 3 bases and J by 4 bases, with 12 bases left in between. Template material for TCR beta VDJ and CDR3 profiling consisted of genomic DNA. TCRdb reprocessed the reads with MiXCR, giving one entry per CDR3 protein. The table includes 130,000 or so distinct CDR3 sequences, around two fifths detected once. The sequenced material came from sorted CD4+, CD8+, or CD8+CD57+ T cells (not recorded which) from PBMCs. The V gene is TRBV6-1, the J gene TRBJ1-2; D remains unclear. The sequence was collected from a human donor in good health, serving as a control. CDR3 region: CASSDGVIGYGYTF. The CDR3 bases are TGTGCCAGCAGTGATGGGGTAATTGGCTATGGCTACACCTTC.